This TCR beta chain is from a study of shared clonotypes between healthy human individuals. On the study more broadly: Per donor, CD8 memory used one plate, CD8 naive used two, CD4 memory used three and CD4 naive used three.

Libraries were prepared by immunoSEQ multiplex PCR; TCRdb keeps only in-frame clonotypes and omits some of them. Altogether about 2 million clones are present, roughly 95% being singletons, with the ten largest covering roughly 0.13%. Study results and limitations: With four donors compared, roughly 5% of naive CD4 clonotypes were shared.

The CDR3 is 17 amino acids. The germline V gene encodes CDR1 SGHAT and CDR2 FQNNGV. Trimming took 5 bases from V and 5 from J; bases not matched to a gene: 12. Concerning this clone itself: Its specificity is unknown.

Every one of the donors was a Caucasian adult that lived in Nashville, Tennessee. Memory CD4+ cells were the fraction left after CD45RA+ naive selection. Sequenced input: naive CD4+ T cells sorted from blood. Specified subset: CD45RA+ positively selected. The gene calls are TRBV11-2 and TRBJ2-3; 11 nucleotides match TRBD2. The sequence was collected from a man younger than 35 in good health. This chain's CDR3 is CASSLGFLAGGVDTQYF. The CDR3 DNA reads TGTGCCAGCAGCCTTGGCTTTCTAGCGGGAGGTGTAGATACGCAGTATTTT.